The source of this TCR beta chain is a study of vaccination and CD4 T cells after COVID-19. Study-wide background: Post-COVID specimens were obtained a median approximately 99 days after diagnosis (range 35 to 161). Cultures that served as controls received a CEFX pool, an HIV-1 Nef pool, or no peptide.

With regard to this clonotype: Its antigen is unidentified.

Treatment given: approximately nine-day PBMC culture with coronavirus spike peptide pools or control peptides (ViraFEST assay). ViraFEST stimulated the growth of antigen-specific T cells using peptide pools and subsequently profiled their TCRs by sequencing. With the Oncomine TCR Beta short-read assay, DNA from cultured CD4+ T cells was sequenced. MiXCR, applied by TCRdb to the PCR reads, yields one record per CDR3 protein. The top ten hold over 12% of the sample, which has about 15,000 distinct CDR3 sequences, 52% seen once. The sequence was obtained from a human donor who had recovered from COVID-19. The sequencing input was CD4+ T cells from blood, cultured in vitro.

The CDR3 loop is CASSQGATSNTGELFF. DNA of the CDR3: TGTGCCAGCAGCCAAGGGGCGACTAGTAACACCGGGGAGCTGTTTTTT. The chain carries TRBV14 and TRBJ2-2; D is perhaps TRBD2 (6 bases). The CDR3 has 16 residues. Trimming took 1 base from V and 2 from J, leaving 11 bases between them. CDR1 SGHDN and CDR2 FVKESK come from the germline V gene.